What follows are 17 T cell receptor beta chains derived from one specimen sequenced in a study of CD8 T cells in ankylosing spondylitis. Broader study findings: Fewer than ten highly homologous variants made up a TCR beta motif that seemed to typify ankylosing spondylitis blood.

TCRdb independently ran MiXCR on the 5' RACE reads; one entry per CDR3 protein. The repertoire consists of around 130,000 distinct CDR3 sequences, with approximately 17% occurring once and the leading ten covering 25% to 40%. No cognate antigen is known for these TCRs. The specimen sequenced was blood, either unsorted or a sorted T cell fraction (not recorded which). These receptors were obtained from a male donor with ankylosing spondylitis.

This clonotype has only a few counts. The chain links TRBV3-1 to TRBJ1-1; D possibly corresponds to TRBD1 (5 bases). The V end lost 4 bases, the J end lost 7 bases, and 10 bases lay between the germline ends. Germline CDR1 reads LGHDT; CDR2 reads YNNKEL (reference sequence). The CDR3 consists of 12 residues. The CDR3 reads CASSLTQGEAFF. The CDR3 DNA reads TGTGCCAGCAGCCTCACCCAGGGTGAAGCTTTCTTT.

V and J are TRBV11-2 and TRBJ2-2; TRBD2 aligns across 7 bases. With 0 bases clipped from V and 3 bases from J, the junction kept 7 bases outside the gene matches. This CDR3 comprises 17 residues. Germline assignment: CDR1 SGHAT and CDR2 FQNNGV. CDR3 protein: CASSLEGTINYTGELFF. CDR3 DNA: TGTGCCAGCAGCTTAGAAGGGACTATCAATTACACCGGGGAGCTGTTTTTT.

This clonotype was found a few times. This CDR3 reads CASSQAVDYYTGELFF. The CDR3 nucleotides are TGTGCCAGCAGCCAAGCGGTGGACTACTACACCGGGGAGCTGTTTTTT. J is TRBJ2-2 and V is TRBV14; TRBD2 is a possible D gene (6 bases). The V and J ends lost 1 base and 3 bases respectively, with 12 bases between them. The CDR3 is 16 amino acids. Germline CDR1 is SGHDN and CDR2 is FVKESK.

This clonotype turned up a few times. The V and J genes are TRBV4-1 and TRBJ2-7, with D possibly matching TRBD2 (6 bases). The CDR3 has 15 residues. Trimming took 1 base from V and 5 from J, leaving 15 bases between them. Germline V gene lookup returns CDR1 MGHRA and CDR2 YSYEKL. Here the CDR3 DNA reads TGCGCCAGCAGCCAAGGGCCTAGCGCCCACAACGAGCAGTACTTC. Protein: CASSQGPSAHNEQYF.

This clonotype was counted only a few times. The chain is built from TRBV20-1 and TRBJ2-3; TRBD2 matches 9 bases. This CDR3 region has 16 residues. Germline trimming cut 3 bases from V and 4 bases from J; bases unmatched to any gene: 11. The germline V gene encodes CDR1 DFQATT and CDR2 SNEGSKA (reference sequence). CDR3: CSARGRREGLADTQYF. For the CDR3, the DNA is TGCAGTGCTAGGGGCCGGCGGGAGGGCCTGGCAGATACGCAGTATTTT.

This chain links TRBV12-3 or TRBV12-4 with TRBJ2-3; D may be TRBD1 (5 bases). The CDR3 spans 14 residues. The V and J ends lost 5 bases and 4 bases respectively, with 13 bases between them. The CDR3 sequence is CASSLQDLADTQYF. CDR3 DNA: TGTGCCAGCAGTCTACAGGACCTCGCAGATACGCAGTATTTT.

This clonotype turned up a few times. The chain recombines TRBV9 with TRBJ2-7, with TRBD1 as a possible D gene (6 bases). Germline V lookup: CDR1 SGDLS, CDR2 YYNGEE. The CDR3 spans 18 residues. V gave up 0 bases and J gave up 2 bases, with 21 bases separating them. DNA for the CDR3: TGTGCCAGCAGCGTAGTAGGTGGGCCCAGGGACATTACCTACGAGCAGTACTTC. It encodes CASSVVGGPRDITYEQYF.

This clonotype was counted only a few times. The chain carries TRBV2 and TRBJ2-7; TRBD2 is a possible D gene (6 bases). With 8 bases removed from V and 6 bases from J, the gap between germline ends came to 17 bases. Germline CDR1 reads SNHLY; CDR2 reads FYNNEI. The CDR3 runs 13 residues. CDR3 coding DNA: TGTGCCAGCCACACGGGAGCTTCACCCGAGCAGTACTTC. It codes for CASHTGASPEQYF. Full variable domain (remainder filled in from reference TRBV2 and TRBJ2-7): EPEVTQTPSHQVTQMGQEVILRCVPISNHLYFYWYRQILGQKVEFLVSFYNNEISEKSEIFDDQFSVERPDGSNFTLKIRSTKLEDSAMYFCASHTGASPEQYFGPGTRLTVT.

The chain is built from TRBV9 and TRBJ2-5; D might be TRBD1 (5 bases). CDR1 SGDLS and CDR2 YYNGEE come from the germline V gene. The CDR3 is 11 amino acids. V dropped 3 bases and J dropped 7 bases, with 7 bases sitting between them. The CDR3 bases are TGTGCCAGCAGCGCCCAGGGGACCCAGTACTTC. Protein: CASSAQGTQYF.

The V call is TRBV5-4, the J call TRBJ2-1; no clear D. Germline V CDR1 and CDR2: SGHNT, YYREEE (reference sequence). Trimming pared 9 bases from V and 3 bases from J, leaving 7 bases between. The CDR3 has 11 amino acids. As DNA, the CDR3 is TGTGCCACCCGAAGCTACAATGAGCAGTTCTTC. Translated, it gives CATRSYNEQFF. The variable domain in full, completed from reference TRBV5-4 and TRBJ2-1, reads ETGVTQSPTHLIKTRGQQVTLRCSSQSGHNTVSWYQQALGQGPQFIFQYYREEENGRGNFPPRFSGLQFPNYSSELNVNALELDDSALYLCATRSYNEQFFGPGTRLTVL.

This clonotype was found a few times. The chain's CDR3 is CASSGDAGPPGTQYF. CDR3 coding DNA: TGTGCCAGCAGCGGCGACGCGGGACCACCCGGTACGCAGTATTTT. The rearrangement uses TRBV7-9 and TRBJ2-3; possibly TRBD2 for D (6 bases). Germline assignment: CDR1 SEHNR and CDR2 FQNEAQ (reference sequence). V lost 5 bases and J lost 8, with 20 bases in between. The CDR3 contains 15 residues.

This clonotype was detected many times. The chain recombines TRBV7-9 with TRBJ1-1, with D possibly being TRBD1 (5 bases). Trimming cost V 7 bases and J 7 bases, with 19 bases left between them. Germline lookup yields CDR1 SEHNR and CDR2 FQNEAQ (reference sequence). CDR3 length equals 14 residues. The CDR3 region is CASTKSGEGLEAFF. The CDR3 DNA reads TGTGCCAGCACTAAATCGGGGGAAGGGCTTGAAGCTTTCTTT.

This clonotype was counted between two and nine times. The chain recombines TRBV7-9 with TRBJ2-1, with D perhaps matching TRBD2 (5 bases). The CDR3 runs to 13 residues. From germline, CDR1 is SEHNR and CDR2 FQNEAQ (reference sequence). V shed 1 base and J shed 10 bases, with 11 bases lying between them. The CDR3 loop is CASSLEGSGEQFF. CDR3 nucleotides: TGTGCCAGCAGCTTAGAAGGAAGCGGAGAGCAGTTCTTC.

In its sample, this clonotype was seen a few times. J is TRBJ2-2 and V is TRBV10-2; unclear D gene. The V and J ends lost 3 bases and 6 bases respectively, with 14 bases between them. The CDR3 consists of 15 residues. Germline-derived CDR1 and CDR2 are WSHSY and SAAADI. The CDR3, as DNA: TGCGCCAGCAGTGACCTATCTCCGACCTCCGGGGAGCTGTTTTTT. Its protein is CASSDLSPTSGELFF.

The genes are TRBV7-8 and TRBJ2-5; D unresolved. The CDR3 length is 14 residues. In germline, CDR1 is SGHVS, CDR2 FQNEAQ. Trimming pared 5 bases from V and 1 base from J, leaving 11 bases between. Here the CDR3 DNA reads TGTGCCAGCAGCCCCCTTCCGGTCCAAGAGACCCAGTACTTC. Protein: CASSPLPVQETQYF.

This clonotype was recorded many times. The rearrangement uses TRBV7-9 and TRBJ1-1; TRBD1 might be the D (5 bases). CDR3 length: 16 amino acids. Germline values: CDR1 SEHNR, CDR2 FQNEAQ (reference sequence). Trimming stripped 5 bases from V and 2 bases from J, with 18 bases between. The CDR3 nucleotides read TGTGCCAGCAGCCCCCCCATCGCGGGGGTAAACACTGAAGCTTTCTTT. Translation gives CASSPPIAGVNTEAFF.

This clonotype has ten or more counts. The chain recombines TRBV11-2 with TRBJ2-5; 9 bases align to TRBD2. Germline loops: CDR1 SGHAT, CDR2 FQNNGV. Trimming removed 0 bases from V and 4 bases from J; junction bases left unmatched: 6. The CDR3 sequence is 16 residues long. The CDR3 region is CASSLDLAGVGETQYF. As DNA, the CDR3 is TGTGCCAGCAGCTTAGATTTAGCGGGAGTTGGAGAGACCCAGTACTTC.